Reported below is one TCR beta chain. This clone appeared a few times. Its antigen is currently not known. No quality values exist for individual bases; no much larger clone is one base distant. TCRbeta CDR3 regions were sequenced with the immunoSEQ Assay. After extraction, genomic DNA underwent amplification by bias-controlled multiplex PCR, followed by high-throughput sequencing. As for the original processing: To quantify the absolute abundance of every unique TCRbeta CDR3 region, sequences were collapsed and filtered. T cell fraction was estimated by normalization of TCRbeta template counts to usable DNA, with usable DNA being measured through amplification of reference genes present in all nucleated cells. Repertoire TCRs were annotated as SARS-CoV-2-specific by exact matching of V gene, CDR3 amino acid sequence and J gene to a known reactive TCR set. The reference SARS-CoV-2 TCR set came from MIRA and was filtered for enrichment in COVID-19-positive ImmuneCODE repertoires, removing public or cross-reactive TCRs. Using the MIRA antigens, annotated TCRs were further analysed by specific ORF or by position within an ORF. Breadth was defined as annotated unique rearrangements over total unique productive rearrangements; depth was the summed frequency of those rearrangements. Two-sided Wilcoxon rank-sum tests were applied when comparing TCR breadth between groups. TCRdb retrieved this table from immuneACCESS and kept in-frame rearrangements only. Not all clones are present; in checked studies, unresolved V genes account for under half, and no reason is known for the remainder. From that table come the V and J calls and clone size; the DNA was used to work out D and trimming. This sample lists about 320,000 clones; around 85% were detected once. The top ten clones comprise approximately 2% of the sample.

According to the study, the label for this sample's treatment or condition signals: over 15 received Ad26.COV2.S at low or high dose, single or two shots; roughly five received placebo; per-sample allocation not given. For vaccine and placebo recipients, the sequenced repertoires came from samples collected on day 63 after the first injection. Between 29 July and 7 August 2020, Cohort 1b enrolled some 25 adults aged 18-55 years at one site in Boston, USA. Ad26.COV2.S consisted of a replication-incompetent adenovirus type 26 vector by which a prefusion-stabilized SARS-CoV-2 spike protein from the original Wuhan strain was expressed. These data belong to a study of Ad26.COV2.S vaccination and SARS-CoV-2 variants (dated by TCRdb to the early 2020s). About the investigation overall: Vaccine-arm donors came from COV1001, a multicentre, randomized, double-blind, placebo-controlled phase I-IIa trial of Ad26.COV2.S in healthy adults. TCRbeta repertoire sequencing was used to assess the specificity and breadth of SARS-CoV-2-reactive T cell receptors after Ad26.COV2.S vaccination. Participants in the trial were split at random into five groups of five each, receiving low-dose or high-dose Ad26.COV2.S once or twice, or else placebo on both occasions. Investigators did not know the trial group allocation while performing experiments and assessing outcomes. Ad26.COV2.S was administered intramuscularly at a dose of 5x10^10 or 1x10^11 viral particles, either as one shot or as two shots given 56 days apart. A total of around 32 samples were included in the TCR-sequenced set, comprising around 19 Ad26.COV2.S vaccine recipients, 5 placebo recipients and 8 SARS-CoV-2 convalescent individuals.

General findings and caveats noted by the study authors: Vaccine and placebo recipients had comparable non-spike TCR breadth, which fits with the vaccine containing only spike. It was noted by the authors that total T cell responses may have been underestimated by the TCR breadth and depth analyses. The study lacked the statistical power to compare responses across vaccine doses or regimens. Spike-specific TCR breadth was higher in Ad26.COV2.S recipients than in placebo recipients (P = 0.0014). After vaccination, spike-specific CD8+ and CD4+ T cell responses were reported to show substantial breadth.

The CDR3 covers 14 residues, taking in both the cysteine and the phenylalanine. Here the CDR3 DNA is all that survives: 42 bases in frame from base 1. Via the germline V gene, CDR1 is SGHDT and CDR2 YYEEEE. The junction shows trimming of 4 bases on V and 2 bases on J, and the gene matches do not reach 3 bases of it. Sample: peripheral blood, taken in a trial of Ad26.COV2.S vaccine versus placebo. The sequence is built from TRBV5-6 and TRBJ1-2, with 9 junctional bases fitting TRBD1. This receptor was obtained from a person between 18 and 65 years old who received the Ad26.COV2.S COVID-19 vaccine or a placebo. The CDR3 in this case is CASSIGQGNYGYTF. The DNA sequence is TGTGCCAGCAGCATTGGACAGGGGAACTATGGCTACACCTTC. Joined to the reference TRBV5-6 and TRBJ1-2 proteins, this CDR3 gives the full variable domain: DAGVTQSPTHLIKTRGQQVTLRCSPKSGHDTVSWYQQALGQGPQFIFQYYEEEERQRGNFPDRFSGHQFPNYSSELNVNALLLGDSALYLCASSIGQGNYGYTFGSGTRLTVV.